What follows are 6 T cell receptor beta chains derived from one specimen sequenced in a study of early T cells in non-severe SARS-CoV-2 infection. TCRdb independently ran MiXCR on the 5' RACE reads; one entry per CDR3 protein. The sample shows 53,000 or so distinct CDR3 sequences, 9.5% to 15% of them seen only once. The material was whole blood, obtained at baseline. Source of these receptors: an adult who was a healthcare worker with PCR-confirmed SARS-CoV-2 infection or an uninfected control (not recorded which).

This clonotype was recorded at least ten times. V usage is TRBV6-2 or TRBV6-3 and J usage is TRBJ2-3; D may be TRBD1 (6 bases). V was trimmed by 0 bases and J by 4 bases, leaving 17 bases between them. This CDR3 region has 17 residues. CDR1 and CDR2 from the germline V gene are MNHEY and SVGEGT. CDR3 coding DNA: TGTGCCAGCAGTTACTCTATTGATGGACAGACGGCAGATACGCAGTATTTT. Residues: CASSYSIDGQTADTQYF.

This clonotype was observed a few times. The V and J genes are TRBV9 and TRBJ2-3, with 9 nucleotides matching TRBD1. The CDR3 contains 14 residues. Looked up from germline, CDR1 is SGDLS and CDR2 is YYNGEE. The J segment lost 6 bases and the V segment lost 5 bases, leaving 7 bases of the junction unmatched. The CDR3 DNA reads TGTGCCAGCAGTGCCGGGACAGGGAGGGATACGCAGTATTTT. This codes for CASSAGTGRDTQYF.

The CDR3 region is CASSLAGGSEQYF. The CDR3 DNA is TGTGCCAGCAGCTTAGCGGGAGGGAGCGAGCAGTACTTC. V gene TRBV7-6 combines with J gene TRBJ2-7; TRBD2 matches at 7 bases. Unmatched junction bases numbered 2, after V lost 0 bases and J lost 6 bases. The germline V gene has CDR1 SGHVS and CDR2 FNYEAQ. CDR3 length: 13 amino acids.

This clonotype was counted only a few times. The chain combines TRBV6-2 or TRBV6-3 with TRBJ2-1, with D uncertain. Trimming shortened V by 0 bases and J by 3 bases, and 9 bases separated the two germline ends. This CDR3 spans 15 amino acids. Per the germline V gene, CDR1 is MNHEY and CDR2 is SVGEGT. The DNA of the CDR3 is TGTGCCAGCAGTTACTCGAAGGGCTACTACAATGAGCAGTTCTTC. Protein sequence: CASSYSKGYYNEQFF.

The rearrangement joins TRBV4-2 to TRBJ2-2; D uncertain. In germline, CDR1 is LGHNA, CDR2 YNFKEQ. There are 14 residues in the CDR3. Trimming removed 4 bases at V and 8 bases at J, with 14 bases between. In DNA, the CDR3 is TGTGCCAGCAGCCTAGGCAAGTGGATTGGGGAGCTGTTTTTT. Its protein product is CASSLGKWIGELFF.

This chain connects TRBV11-2 to TRBJ2-3; 11 nucleotides match TRBD2. Germline V gene lookup returns CDR1 SGHAT and CDR2 FQNNGV. The CDR3 is made up of 17 amino acids. V shed 4 bases and J 4 bases; nucleotides not matched to a gene: 10. This CDR3 is CASSSGASGRPSDTQYF. CDR3 DNA sequence: TGTGCCAGCAGCTCTGGGGCTAGCGGGAGGCCATCAGATACGCAGTATTTT.